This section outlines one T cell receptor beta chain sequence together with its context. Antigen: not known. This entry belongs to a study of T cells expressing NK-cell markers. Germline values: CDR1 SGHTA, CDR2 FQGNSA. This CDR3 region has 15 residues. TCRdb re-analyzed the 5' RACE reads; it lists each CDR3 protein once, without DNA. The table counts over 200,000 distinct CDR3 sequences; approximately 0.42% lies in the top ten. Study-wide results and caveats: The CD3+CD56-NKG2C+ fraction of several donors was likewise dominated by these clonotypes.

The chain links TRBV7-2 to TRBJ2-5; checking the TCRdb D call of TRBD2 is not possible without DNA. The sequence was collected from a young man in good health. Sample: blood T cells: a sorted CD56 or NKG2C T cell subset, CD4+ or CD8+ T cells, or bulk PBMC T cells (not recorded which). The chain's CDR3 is CASSLSKAGIQTQYF.